This T cell receptor beta chain emerged from a study of T cells after yellow fever vaccination. Turning to the study itself: When fractions had low cell numbers, they were prepared with SMART-Seq v4 Ultra Low Input. General observations from the study: It was the secondary response that reached its peak faster, day 5 versus 15, but it was weaker.

As TCR cDNA was made by 5'RACE template switching, a universal primer site and UMIs were added. TCRdb itself ran the 5' RACE reads through MiXCR, one entry per CDR3 protein. The profile covers around 610,000 distinct CDR3 sequences, with 13% appearing a single time and 11% to 15% taken by the ten largest. The V gene's germline CDR1 is SQVTM and CDR2 ANQGSEA. The V and J ends lost 7 bases and 0 bases respectively, with 16 bases between them. The CDR3 sequence is 15 residues long. For this clonotype: Its antigen remains unknown.

The sequence was collected from a man aged 25 to 40 who received the YFV17D yellow fever vaccine. This chain connects TRBV29-1 to TRBJ1-3; unclear D gene. The input for sequencing was PBMCs, taken on the day of the yellow fever booster vaccination. The CDR3 DNA sequence: TGCAGCGCAACAGAAGGACTTACCTCTGGAAACACCATATATTTT. Translated: CSATEGLTSGNTIYF.